This is a list of T cell receptor beta chains from one sample in a study of T-cell memory formation after mild COVID-19. TCRdb itself ran the 5' RACE reads through MiXCR, one entry per CDR3 protein. The table lists roughly 400,000 distinct CDR3 sequences, roughly 15% of them singletons. Sample: PBMCs or a T cell subset sorted from them (not recorded which). The origin of the receptors is a man aged 18 to 29 who had mild COVID-19 (a few samples of this study predate the infection). Cell type and time point are not known. Both conserved end residues are part of each CDR3. The D gene is left open where the match is weak. Some rows mark clone size as missing; the rest say once, few, many or name a class of expanded clone.

TRBJ2-2	TRBV7-3	15	-	many	CASSSPGFNTGELFF	TGTGCCAGCAGCTCCCCGGGATTCAACACCGGGGAGCTGTTTTTT
TRBJ1-5	TRBV2	13	-	-	CASIAGSNQPQHF	TGTGCCAGCATTGCGGGCAGCAATCAGCCCCAGCATTTT
TRBJ1-5	TRBV7-9	12	-	few	CASSLSHEPQHF	TGTGCCAGCAGCTTAAGCCACGAGCCCCAGCATTTT
TRBJ2-7	TRBV5-1	16	-	many	CASSLENGIGSYEQYF	TGCGCCAGCAGCTTGGAAAACGGGATCGGGTCCTACGAGCAGTACTTC
TRBJ1-1	TRBV9	13	-	-	CASSAGGIPEAFF	TGTGCCAGCAGCGCGGGAGGCATACCTGAAGCTTTCTTT
TRBJ2-3	TRBV5-1	16	-	-	CASSPGHFLGADTQYF	TGCGCCAGCAGCCCAGGACATTTTCTAGGGGCAGATACGCAGTATTTT
TRBJ2-5	TRBV5-6	17	-	-	CASSLELWAGRQETQYF	TGTGCCAGCAGCTTGGAACTCTGGGCGGGTCGTCAAGAGACCCAGTACTTC
TRBJ2-7	TRBV6-5	15	-	-	CASSETAGLPLEQYF	TGTGCCAGCAGTGAGACGGCGGGACTCCCCCTCGAGCAGTACTTC
TRBJ2-5	TRBV5-1	13	-	-	CASSSVPEETQYF	TGCGCCAGCAGCTCAGTCCCCGAGGAGACCCAGTACTTC
TRBJ2-5	TRBV6-5	13	-	few	CASTATGVETQYF	TGTGCCAGCACTGCGACAGGAGTTGAGACCCAGTACTTC
TRBJ2-6	TRBV7-9	18	-	few	CASSPTTVRFSGANVLTF	TGTGCCAGCAGCCCAACGACAGTTCGGTTTTCTGGGGCCAACGTCCTGACTTTC
TRBJ1-1	TRBV5-1	15	TRBD1	few	CASSLEGQGYEEAFF	TGCGCCAGCAGCTTGGAGGGACAGGGGTATGAGGAAGCTTTCTTT
TRBJ1-1	TRBV7-9	15	-	-	CASSRTGPGATEAFF	TGTGCCAGCAGCCGCACGGGGCCAGGGGCCACTGAAGCTTTCTTT
TRBJ2-1	TRBV19	14	-	few	CASSPWGKDNEQFF	TGTGCCAGTAGCCCCTGGGGGAAAGACAATGAGCAGTTCTTC
TRBJ2-5	TRBV7-2	16	-	few	CASSPLGGASWETQYF	TGTGCCAGCAGCCCGCTGGGGGGTGCCAGTTGGGAGACCCAGTACTTC
TRBJ1-6	TRBV7-6	13	-	few	CASGPFHNSPLHF	TGTGCCAGCGGGCCGTTCCATAATTCACCCCTCCACTTT
TRBJ2-7	TRBV7-9	15	TRBD1	-	CASSIEDRDPYEQYF	TGTGCCAGCAGCATAGAGGACAGGGATCCCTACGAGCAGTACTTC
TRBJ2-1	TRBV4-3	14	TRBD2	-	CASSQDSSGGAEFF	TGCGCCAGCAGCCAAGATTCTAGCGGGGGGGCGGAGTTCTTC
TRBJ1-5	TRBV20-1	13	TRBD1	-	CSATDRANQPQHF	TGCAGTGCAACCGACAGGGCGAATCAGCCCCAGCATTTT
TRBJ2-5	TRBV27	17	TRBD1	few	CASSLPPGQGYQETQYF	TGTGCCAGCAGTTTACCACCGGGACAGGGTTACCAAGAGACCCAGTACTTC
TRBJ1-2	TRBV7-2	14	-	-	CASSLFPTTNGYTF	TGTGCCAGCAGCTTATTCCCCACGACAAATGGCTACACCTTC
TRBJ1-2	TRBV20-1	12	-	-	CSYLGGNYGYTF	TGCAGTTACTTGGGGGGTAACTATGGCTACACCTTC
TRBJ2-5	TRBV29-1	15	TRBD2	few	CSVGPAGGYQETQYF	TGCAGCGTCGGACCAGCGGGGGGGTACCAAGAGACCCAGTACTTC
TRBJ1-2	TRBV4-3	15	TRBD1	few	CASSQVAGGYYGYTF	TGCGCCAGCAGCCAAGTTGCAGGGGGCTACTATGGCTACACCTTC
TRBJ1-4	TRBV20-1	13	-	few	CSASQNFNEKLFF	TGCAGTGCTAGCCAGAACTTTAATGAAAAACTGTTTTTT
TRBJ1-4	TRBV11-2	15	TRBD1	-	CASSVGTVVNEKLFF	TGTGCCAGCAGCGTAGGGACAGTAGTTAATGAAAAACTGTTTTTT
TRBJ2-7	TRBV29-1	14	TRBD1	many	CSVARGTGDSEQYF	TGCAGCGTTGCCCGGGGGACAGGGGACTCCGAGCAGTACTTC
TRBJ2-1	TRBV7-2	13	-	many	CASSLPAYNEQFF	TGTGCCAGCAGCTTGCCGGCCTACAATGAGCAGTTCTTC
TRBJ1-2	TRBV24-1	14	-	-	CATSESQSLYGYTF	TGTGCCACCAGTGAGTCTCAGAGCTTATATGGCTACACCTTC
TRBJ2-1	TRBV15	15	-	-	CATSSLMLTDNEQFF	TGTGCCACCAGCAGCCTGATGCTCACAGACAATGAGCAGTTCTTC
TRBJ1-1	TRBV12-3/TRBV12-4	13	-	-	CASTSQANTEAFF	TGTGCCAGCACTAGTCAGGCCAACACTGAAGCTTTCTTT
TRBJ1-1	TRBV7-9	15	-	once	CASSDRGRANTEAFF	TGTGCCAGCAGCGATAGGGGGAGGGCGAACACTGAAGCTTTCTTT
TRBJ2-7	TRBV2	11	-	few	CASSEWTEQYF	TGTGCCAGCAGTGAGTGGACAGAGCAGTACTTC
TRBJ1-2	TRBV18	14	-	few	CASSPPGGPYGYTF	TGTGCCAGCTCACCACCGGGAGGGCCCTATGGCTACACCTTC
TRBJ2-3	TRBV2	15	-	few	CASRRYAGPTDTQYF	TGTGCCAGCAGGAGGTATGCGGGCCCCACAGATACGCAGTATTTT
TRBJ2-5	TRBV3-1	16	TRBD1	few	CASSQGGTGRGETQYF	TGTGCCAGCAGCCAAGGAGGGACAGGGCGAGGAGAGACCCAGTACTTC
TRBJ1-3	TRBV2	14	-	few	CASSGAVSGNTIYF	TGTGCCAGCAGTGGGGCCGTCTCTGGAAACACCATATATTTT
TRBJ1-1	TRBV19	15	-	-	CASSIRPGASTEAFF	TGTGCCAGTAGTATCCGACCGGGGGCGAGCACTGAAGCTTTCTTT
TRBJ2-1	TRBV7-9	18	TRBD2	few	CASSLGTSGGPSYNEQFF	TGTGCCAGCAGCCTTGGGACTAGCGGGGGCCCATCCTACAATGAGCAGTTCTTC
TRBJ1-2	TRBV7-2	14	-	few	CASSSFGRNYGYTF	TGTGCCAGCAGCTCCTTCGGGCGCAACTATGGCTACACCTTC
TRBJ2-3	TRBV20-1	15	TRBD1	-	CSASPGTGRLDTQYF	TGCAGTGCTAGTCCCGGGACAGGGAGGCTAGATACGCAGTATTTT
TRBJ1-3	TRBV30	12	-	few	CAWKWGGNTIYF	TGTGCCTGGAAATGGGGTGGAAACACCATATATTTT
TRBJ2-1	TRBV11-2	18	TRBD2	few	CASSLGPAGGPGYNEQFF	TGTGCCAGCAGCTTAGGCCCAGCGGGGGGGCCGGGTTACAATGAGCAGTTCTTC
TRBJ1-4	TRBV27	16	TRBD1	few	CASSSTPGTVNEKLFF	TGTGCCAGCAGTTCGACCCCGGGGACAGTGAATGAAAAACTGTTTTTT
TRBJ2-7	TRBV7-9	17	TRBD1	few	CASSPTPGTGGRVEQYF	TGTGCCAGCAGCCCAACTCCGGGGACAGGGGGCAGGGTCGAGCAGTACTTC
TRBJ1-6	TRBV7-9	15	-	few	CASSLDPQGNSPLHF	TGTGCCAGCAGCTTAGATCCGCAGGGTAATTCACCCCTCCACTTT
TRBJ1-2	TRBV5-4	15	-	few	CASISLGTALHGYTF	TGTGCCAGCATTTCCCTCGGGACGGCTTTGCATGGCTACACCTTC
TRBJ2-3	TRBV7-3	12	-	-	CASGGPGDTQYF	TGTGCCAGCGGGGGCCCCGGTGATACGCAGTATTTT
TRBJ2-1	TRBV10-2	14	TRBD2	few	CASRGTSTYNEQFF	TGCGCCAGCAGGGGGACTAGTACCTACAATGAGCAGTTCTTC
TRBJ2-3	TRBV3-1	15	-	-	CASSPTAGSTDTQYF	TGTGCCAGCAGCCCGACTGCTGGTAGCACAGATACGCAGTATTTT
TRBJ2-5	TRBV5-1	15	-	many	CASSFGRGPQETQYF	TGCGCCAGCAGCTTTGGGCGGGGGCCTCAAGAGACCCAGTACTTC
TRBJ2-3	TRBV24-1	17	TRBD2	few	CATSDPGGLSSTDTQYF	TGTGCCACCAGTGACCCGGGGGGACTATCTAGCACAGATACGCAGTATTTT